This TCR beta chain was sequenced during a study of blood T cell repertoires in COVID-19. Donors were grouped by their self-reported clinical history. The recovered donors of Cohort 3 showed two negative PCRs, clearance, or symptom resolution. Some clones are missing from TCRdb's copy, which holds only in-frame ones; the method was immunoSEQ multiplex PCR. The sample yields approximately 200,000 clones, about 90% seen once. The CDR3 has 15 amino acids. V was pared by 1 base and J by 5 bases, with 5 bases of the junction left unmatched. Germline V gene lookup returns CDR1 SGHNT and CDR2 YENEEA. The gene calls are TRBV11-3 and TRBJ2-5; 9 bases match TRBD1. The origin of this receptor is a woman in her 30s who had recovered from COVID-19. Sequencing was performed on PBMCs or T cells enriched from blood (not recorded which). The CDR3 coding sequence is TGTGCCAGCAGCTTAGCCGGACAGGGGCTGGAGACCCAGTACTTC. Protein sequence: CASSLAGQGLETQYF.